The text below deals with one T cell receptor beta chain. The CDR3 covers 13 residues. The V gene lost 5 bases and the J gene lost 0 bases, with 7 bases spanning the gap. Germline CDR1 reads SGHRS; CDR2 reads YFSETQ. Primers: 60 Vbeta forward and 13 Jbeta reverse. Measured with immunoSEQ multiplex PCR; TCRdb has only the in-frame clones, and not every one. The sample shows under 200,000 clones, around 77% of them seen only once. This entry comes from a study of cytomegalovirus exposure and HLA in healthy donors. The origin of this receptor is a man in his 60s in good health and CMV-seronegative. The sequenced sample was PBMCs. The rearrangement links TRBV5-1 to TRBJ2-3; unclear D gene. The CDR3 DNA is TGCGCCAGCAGTAAATCTAGCACAGATACGCAGTATTTT. Residues: CASSKSSTDTQYF.